This T cell receptor beta chain was sequenced in a study of early stage breast cancer tumors. Germline V gene sequence: CDR1 MGHRA, CDR2 YSYEKL. This CDR3 is 13 amino acids long. The ends lost 6 bases at V and 4 bases at J; junction bases unmatched: 5. Sequenced by immunoSEQ multiplex PCR; TCRdb stores in-frame clones only, minus some. This sample has more than 65,000 clones; approximately 80% occur once, and the top ten carry about 4.8%. The J gene is TRBJ1-2, the V gene TRBV4-1, with 7 bases matching TRBD1. The clonotype was recovered from a person aged 35-50 years with breast cancer. The specimen sequenced was blood. CDR3 bases: TGCGCCAGCAGTACAGGGGACGGCTATGGCTACACCTTC. It translates to CASSTGDGYGYTF.